This entry lists 8 T cell receptor beta chains sequenced from one sample in a study of T cells after yellow fever vaccination. In TCRdb, the 5' RACE reads were re-called with MiXCR into one record per CDR3 protein. The data hold roughly 250,000 distinct CDR3 sequences, with 10% to 15% observed a single time. The source was CD4+ T cells sorted from PBMCs, collected 45 days after the yellow fever booster vaccination. Receptors originate from a man aged 30 to 39 who received the YFV17D yellow fever vaccine.

This clonotype was found a few times. This rearrangement joins TRBV3-1 to TRBJ1-2, with D possibly matching TRBD1 (6 bases). Trimming removed 0 bases at V and 4 bases at J, with 27 bases between. Germline CDR1 reads LGHDT; CDR2 reads YNNKEL (reference sequence). The CDR3 consists of 20 residues. The CDR3 sequence: CASSQDHPRMHRVKSYGYTF. The CDR3 DNA sequence: TGTGCCAGCAGCCAAGACCACCCTAGGATGCACAGGGTCAAGAGCTATGGCTACACCTTC.

The chain links TRBV18 to TRBJ2-3; weak D call: TRBD2 (5 bases). The CDR3 spans 13 residues. V was cut by 5 bases and J by 3 bases, with 9 bases left in between. CDR1 is KGHSH, CDR2 LQKENI, per germline. CDR3 residues: CASSLTRTDTQYF. The CDR3 DNA follows: TGTGCCAGCTCATTAACTAGAACAGATACGCAGTATTTT.

This clonotype has just a few counts. The chain has TRBV20-1 and TRBJ2-7; D unresolved. Trimming stripped 3 bases from V and 4 bases from J, with 16 bases between. Germline V gene sequence: CDR1 DFQATT, CDR2 SNEGSKA (reference sequence). The CDR3 loop spans 14 amino acids. The CDR3 region is CSASESRMLYEQYF. CDR3 bases: TGCAGTGCTAGTGAATCAAGAATGCTGTACGAGCAGTACTTC.

This clonotype was recorded a few times. This sequence joins TRBV7-2 and TRBJ2-7; D unclear. Germline V gives CDR1 SGHTA, CDR2 FQGNSA. The CDR3 extends over 13 amino acids. The germline V and J ends were trimmed by 0 bases and 3 bases, with 6 bases remaining between them. The CDR3 nucleotides read TGTGCCAGCAGCTTAGCCGGGTACTACGAGCAGTACTTC. Protein: CASSLAGYYEQYF. Together with reference TRBV7-2 and TRBJ2-7, the CDR3 gives the full variable domain: GAGVSQSPSNKVTEKGKDVELRCDPISGHTALYWYRQSLGQGLEFLIYFQGNSAPDKSGLPSDRFSAERTGGSVSTLTIQRTQQEDSAVYLCASSLAGYYEQYFGPGTRLTVT.

This rearrangement joins TRBV2 to TRBJ2-1; 8 nucleotides align to TRBD1. This CDR3 is built from 15 residues. Germline assignment: CDR1 SNHLY and CDR2 FYNNEI. V trimming: 4 bases; J trimming: 2 bases; junction bases outside the gene matches: 4. The CDR3 nucleotides are TGTGCCAGCAGTGTAGACAGGGGAACCTACAATGAGCAGTTCTTC. Its protein is CASSVDRGTYNEQFF.

The chain uses TRBV12-3 or TRBV12-4 and TRBJ1-5, with a possible D match to TRBD1 (5 bases). The V gene lost 6 bases and the J gene lost 0 bases, with 12 bases spanning the gap. This CDR3 comprises 15 residues. CDR3 residues: CASSQDNLSNQPQHF. DNA for the CDR3: TGTGCCAGCAGCCAGGACAACCTTAGCAATCAGCCCCAGCATTTT.

Here the CDR3 DNA reads TGTGCCAGCAGTTTAGCACAGGGAGGGTCGTACTTC. The encoded protein is CASSLAQGGSYF. V usage is TRBV12-3 or TRBV12-4 and J usage is TRBJ2-7; a weak D match, TRBD2 (7 bases). The CDR3 extends over 12 amino acids. Deletions cut 0 bases from V and 12 bases from J, with 12 bases between.

The rearrangement uses TRBV14 and TRBJ2-1, with D hard to call. Trimming took off 2 bases at V and 10 bases at J, with 12 bases between the two ends. The CDR3 runs 13 residues. CDR1 is SGHDN, CDR2 FVKESK, per germline. The CDR3 reads CASSQTPGREQFF. The CDR3 coding sequence is TGTGCCAGCAGCCAAACCCCCGGGCGAGAGCAGTTCTTC.